What follows are 15 T cell receptor beta chains derived from one specimen sequenced in a study of blood T cells in healthy people across ages. Combining a sample-barcoded 5' primer with a J-beta primer mix, a second PCR ran for about 7 to 11 cycles. TCRdb recomputed calls from the 5' RACE reads with MiXCR, one row per CDR3 protein. The table has approximately 830,000 distinct CDR3 sequences, under 80% seen once; the top ten hold roughly 25%. Sequenced: blood. The receptor set was obtained from a man younger than 40 in good health.

V gene TRBV20-1 combines with J gene TRBJ2-4; 9 nucleotides agree with TRBD1. J gave up 3 bases and V 7 bases, and 4 bases lay outside the gene matches. Per germline, CDR1 DFQATT and CDR2 SNEGSKA (reference sequence). The CDR3 extends over 13 amino acids. CDR3 nucleotide sequence: TGCAGTGTCGACAGGGGGGGCAAAAACATTCAGTACTTC. This translates into CSVDRGGKNIQYF.

This clonotype was recorded once. The chain is built from TRBV2 and TRBJ1-5; D is undetermined. The V and J ends lost 0 bases and 5 bases respectively, with 8 bases between them. Germline loops: CDR1 SNHLY, CDR2 FYNNEI. The CDR3 covers 14 residues. The CDR3 DNA is TGTGCCAGCAGTGAAGCGCAGAGTTATCAGCCCCAGCATTTT. Its translation is CASSEAQSYQPQHF.

The V gene is TRBV4-3, the J gene TRBJ2-7; unclear D gene. V was shortened by 1 base and J by 2 bases, with 9 bases between the two germline ends. CDR1 is LGHNA and CDR2 is YSLEER in the germline V gene. The CDR3 loop spans 14 amino acids. The CDR3 coding sequence is TGCGCCAGCAGCCAAGGGAGCCTTACCTACGAGCAGTACTTC. It codes for CASSQGSLTYEQYF.

This clonotype was seen only a few times. The J gene is TRBJ2-3, the V gene TRBV5-1; 7 nucleotides match TRBD2. Germline trimming cut 4 bases from V and 2 bases from J; bases unmatched to any gene: 7. Germline V gene data show CDR1 as SGHRS and CDR2 as YFSETQ. This CDR3 region has 15 residues. This CDR3 is CASSGASGNTDTQYF. The CDR3 nucleotides read TGCGCCAGCAGCGGGGCTAGCGGCAACACAGATACGCAGTATTTT.

J is TRBJ2-4 and V is TRBV4-3; 8 positions match TRBD2. The end of the DNA is better explained by TRBJ2-7, so the J call may be wrong. Looked up from germline, CDR1 is LGHNA and CDR2 is YSLEER. This CDR3 spans 16 amino acids. CDR3: CASSQDYGGALGEQYF. CDR3 nucleotides: TGCGCCAGCAGCCAAGATTACGGGGGGGCGTTGGGCGAGCAGTACTTC.

The chain is built from TRBV10-3 and TRBJ2-1; a possible D gene is TRBD2 (7 bases). The CDR3 is 15 residues long. Germline V CDR1 and CDR2: ENHRY, SYGVKD. Trimming took off 6 bases at V and 3 bases at J, with 15 bases between the two ends. In DNA, the CDR3 is TGTGCCATCAGGGATGGGGGGGCCAACTACAATGAGCAGTTCTTC. Protein: CAIRDGGANYNEQFF.

This clonotype was seen once. The V and J genes are TRBV4-2 and TRBJ1-2, with a tentative D call TRBD1 (6 bases). Germline V CDR1 and CDR2: LGHNA, YNFKEQ. The V gene lost 0 bases and the J gene lost 4 bases, with 15 bases spanning the gap. The length of the CDR3 is 16 residues. CDR3 loop: CASSQDLVGQFYGYTF. The CDR3, as DNA: TGTGCCAGCAGCCAAGATCTCGTCGGACAGTTCTATGGCTACACCTTC.

The table lists this clonotype with a few counts. J is TRBJ1-5 and V is TRBV12-3 or TRBV12-4; weak D call: TRBD1 (5 bases). V lost 2 bases to trimming and J lost 4 bases, with 12 bases between them. CDR3 size: 15 residues. The DNA for the CDR3 is TGTGCCAGCAGTTTAAATCAGGGAACGAATCAGCCCCAGCATTTT. It specifies CASSLNQGTNQPQHF.

This clonotype was picked up many times. This chain joins TRBV7-9 and TRBJ2-7; D might be TRBD1 (5 bases). Between the trimmed V and J ends, which lost 5 bases and 3 bases, there was a span of 8 bases. The length of the CDR3 is 12 residues. Germline CDR1 reads SEHNR; CDR2 reads FQNEAQ (reference sequence). This chain's CDR3 is CASSRTSYEQYF. The CDR3 coding sequence is TGTGCCAGCAGCCGGACAAGCTACGAGCAGTACTTC.

This clonotype came up a few times. DNA for the CDR3: TGCAGCGTTGGGGCCGGACAGGGAAACTATGGCTACACCTTC. This translates into CSVGAGQGNYGYTF. The gene calls are TRBV29-1 and TRBJ1-2, with 8 nucleotides matching TRBD1. Germline V gene sequence: CDR1 SQVTM, CDR2 ANQGSEA. J lost 2 bases, V lost 4 bases, and 6 bases had no gene match. There are 14 residues in the CDR3. Full variable domain (outside the CDR3, taken from reference TRBV29-1 and TRBJ1-2): SAVISQKPSRDICQRGTSLTIQCQVDSQVTMMFWYRQQPGQSLTLIATANQGSEATYESGFVIDKFPISRPNLTFSTLTVSNMSPEDSSIYLCSVGAGQGNYGYTFGSGTRLTVV.

This clonotype was recorded many times. J is TRBJ2-7 and V is TRBV5-1; D possibly corresponds to TRBD1 (6 bases). Germline CDR1 SGHRS, CDR2 YFSETQ. Trimming left V 4 bases short and J 0 bases short, with 11 bases between. The CDR3 consists of 14 residues. In DNA, the CDR3 is TGCGCCAGCAGCCACCCGGACAGCTCCTACGAGCAGTACTTC. Its protein product is CASSHPDSSYEQYF.

This chain joins TRBV5-1 and TRBJ2-3; D is unresolved. The germline V gene encodes CDR1 SGHRS and CDR2 YFSETQ. V was pared by 0 bases and J by 4 bases, with 6 bases between. The CDR3 runs to 13 residues. For the CDR3, the DNA is TGCGCCAGCAGCTTGGGAGCTTCAGATACGCAGTATTTT. Its translation is CASSLGASDTQYF.

The chain joins TRBV7-2 to TRBJ2-5; D gene uncertain. Trimming pared 2 bases from V and 11 bases from J, leaving 18 bases between. The CDR3 has 14 residues. Germline values: CDR1 SGHTA, CDR2 FQGNSA. The CDR3 sequence is CASSLPEFYNEQYF. CDR3 coding DNA: TGTGCCAGCAGCTTACCCGAGTTCTACAATGAGCAGTACTTC.

This clonotype has only one observation. The genes are TRBV3-1 and TRBJ2-5; TRBD2 agrees at 11 bases. Per the germline V gene, CDR1 is LGHDT and CDR2 is YNNKEL (reference sequence). V was clipped by 0 bases and J by 1 base; unmatched bases: 1. The CDR3 length is 16 residues. This CDR3 reads CASSQEGLAVQETQYF. In DNA form, the CDR3 reads TGTGCCAGCAGCCAAGAGGGACTAGCGGTCCAAGAGACCCAGTACTTC.

This clonotype was picked up a small number of times. The chain recombines TRBV12-3 or TRBV12-4 with TRBJ2-7; 11 bases are shared with TRBD2. The CDR3 totals 16 residues. V lost 5 bases and J lost 7; bases outside the gene matches: 13. The CDR3 nucleotides read TGTGCCAGCAGTCCGAGTCTAGCGGGGGGCCCTTGGGAGCAGTACTTC. It is translated as CASSPSLAGGPWEQYF.